Listed here is a single T cell receptor beta chain. Its antigen is unidentified. This entry belongs to a study of cytomegalovirus exposure and HLA in healthy donors. Study results and caveats: Likely technical artifact: a cluster of highly shared sequence variants.

Both 60 Vbeta primers and 13 Jbeta primers went into the PCR. Measured with immunoSEQ multiplex PCR; TCRdb has only the in-frame clones, and not every one. Of 200,000 to 250,000 clones listed, roughly 91% are singletons. After removal of 7 bases from V and 9 bases from J, the junction contained 18 bases not matched to a gene. The CDR3 runs to 16 residues. CDR1 and CDR2 (germline): SEHNR, FQNEAQ (reference sequence). Regarding donors, all were healthy bone marrow donors. The TCR sequence derives from a woman aged 18 to 35 in good health and CMV-seronegative. The chain links TRBV7-9 to TRBJ2-1; 7 bases line up with TRBD2. The sample comprised PBMCs. CDR3 sequence reads: CASTPGELADDSEQFF. CDR3 coding DNA: TGTGCCAGCACCCCAGGAGAGCTAGCGGACGATAGTGAGCAGTTCTTC. Filled out from reference TRBV7-9 and TRBJ2-1, the complete variable domain reads DTGVSQNPRHKITKRGQNVTFRCDPISEHNRLYWYRQTLGQGPEFLTYFQNEAQLEKSRLLSDRFSAERPKGSFSTLEIQRTEQGDSAMYLCASTPGELADDSEQFFGPGTRLTVL.